A selection of T cell receptor beta chains follows, all from one sample in a study of T-cell memory formation after mild COVID-19. MiXCR was run by TCRdb on the 5' RACE reads, yielding one entry per CDR3 protein. This table has about 450,000 distinct CDR3 sequences, 23% appearing once. The sample comprised PBMCs or a T cell subset sorted from them (not recorded which). These TCRs come from an adult woman who had mild COVID-19 (a few samples of this study predate the infection). Cell type and time point are not known. Both conserved end residues are part of each CDR3. The order of the fields is V gene, J gene, D gene, clone size, CDR3 DNA, CDR3 protein. D genes are given only for firm matches. Expanded clones get a size class; other rows say once, few or many, or leave the size out.

>TRBV18|TRBJ2-1|-|-
TGTGCCAGCTCACCGTCGGGAAGCGAGCAGTTCTTC
CASSPSGSEQFF
>TRBV11-3|TRBJ2-5|TRBD2|many
TGTGCCAGCAGCTTAAGCGGGAGAGAGACCCAGTACTTC
CASSLSGRETQYF
>TRBV29-1|TRBJ2-3|-|-
TGCAGCGTTGAAGGGGGGAGTTTAAGGACAGATACGCAGTATTTT
CSVEGGSLRTDTQYF
>TRBV19|TRBJ2-1|-|-
TGTGCCAGTAGTATTGGGGCGGTCAATGAGCAGTTCTTC
CASSIGAVNEQFF
>TRBV18|TRBJ2-1|-|many
TGTGCCAGCTCACCGGGACGTAGACAATACAATGAGCAGTTCTTC
CASSPGRRQYNEQFF
>TRBV3-1|TRBJ2-7|-|many
TGTGCCAGCAGCCTCAACAGGTACGAGCAGTACTTC
CASSLNRYEQYF
>TRBV12-3/TRBV12-4|TRBJ2-1|TRBD1|-
TGTGCCACAAGCCAGGGGGTTCAGCAGTTCTTC
CATSQGVQQFF
>TRBV29-1|TRBJ2-3|-|-
TGCAGCGTTGAAAACGTGGCGGGTTGGACAGATACGCAGTATTTT
CSVENVAGWTDTQYF
>TRBV6-6|TRBJ1-2|-|once
TGTGCCAGCAGCAAGGACCTCAGGGAAACCTATGGCTACACCTTC
CASSKDLRETYGYTF
>TRBV6-4|TRBJ2-1|TRBD2|few
TGTGCCAGCAGTGGATTAGCGGGAGCCACCTACAATGAGCAGTTCTTC
CASSGLAGATYNEQFF
>TRBV9|TRBJ2-2|-|-
TGTGCCAGCAGCACGGACTTGACGAACACCGGGGAGCTGTTTTTT
CASSTDLTNTGELFF
>TRBV18|TRBJ2-5|-|few
TGTGCCAGCTCACCAATACTAGTCGGGGGCCAAGAGACCCAGTACTTC
CASSPILVGGQETQYF
>TRBV24-1|TRBJ2-1|-|few
TGTGCCACCAGTAAGGCAGGCTCCTACAATGAGCAGTTCTTC
CATSKAGSYNEQFF
>TRBV24-1|TRBJ2-2|TRBD1|few
TGTGCCACCAGTGACCCCAGGGGGCCCACCGGGGAGCTGTTTTTT
CATSDPRGPTGELFF
>TRBV2|TRBJ2-5|-|-
TGTGCCAGTCACCGGAGGGCCGGTGAGACCCAGTACTTC
CASHRRAGETQYF
>TRBV5-1|TRBJ1-2|TRBD1|-
TGCGCCAGCAGCACTACCGGGACAGGTTCCTATGGCTACACCTTC
CASSTTGTGSYGYTF
>TRBV12-3/TRBV12-4|TRBJ2-3|-|few
TGTGCCAGCAATTGGCAGGGGACAGATACGCAGTATTTT
CASNWQGTDTQYF
>TRBV12-5|TRBJ2-2|-|few
TGTGCTAGTGGTTTGAGGTACACCGGGGAGCTGTTTTTT
CASGLRYTGELFF
>TRBV29-1|TRBJ2-1|-|-
TGCAGCGTTGGGGGCGGGAACTCTTACAATGAGCAGTTCTTC
CSVGGGNSYNEQFF
>TRBV12-3/TRBV12-4|TRBJ2-6|TRBD2|-
TGTGCCAGCAGTTCGGGACTAGCGGGGGGTGGGGCCAACGTCCTGACTTTC
CASSSGLAGGGANVLTF
>TRBV7-9|TRBJ2-5|-|-
TGTGGCTGTTGCGGGGATCAAGAGACCCAGTACTTC
CGCCGDQETQYF
>TRBV19|TRBJ1-1|-|-
TGTGCCAGTAGTCCCTACACAGACACTGAAGCTTTCTTT
CASSPYTDTEAFF
>TRBV20-1|TRBJ2-7|TRBD2|-
TGCAGTGCTAGAGATCTGGGGGGGACCTCCTACGAGCAGTACTTC
CSARDLGGTSYEQYF
>TRBV7-2|TRBJ2-1|-|few
TGTGCCAGCAGCTTATTCAGCTCCTACAATGAGCAGTTCTTC
CASSLFSSYNEQFF
>TRBV7-6|TRBJ1-6|TRBD1|few
TGTGCCAGCAGGGACAGGGGGGCTAATTCACCCCTCCACTTT
CASRDRGANSPLHF
>TRBV5-1|TRBJ2-3|TRBD2|once
TGCGCCAGCAGCGGAACTAGCGGGAGATCCTTCGGTACGCAGTATTTT
CASSGTSGRSFGTQYF
>TRBV5-6|TRBJ1-5|-|many
TGTGCCAGCAGCTCCCAGGGTCGGCAGCCCCAGCATTTT
CASSSQGRQPQHF
>TRBV7-6|TRBJ2-6|TRBD2|few
TGTGCCAGCAGCTTAGTTGGGCCTAGCGGGGGAACTGGGGCCAACGTCCTGACTTTC
CASSLVGPSGGTGANVLTF
>TRBV24-1|TRBJ1-1|-|-
TGTGCCACCAGTGCGGACACTGAAGCTTTCTTT
CATSADTEAFF
>TRBV2|TRBJ2-1|-|many
TGTGCCAGCAGTGAAGGTATCTACAATGAGCAGTTCTTC
CASSEGIYNEQFF
>TRBV7-7|TRBJ2-7|TRBD1|many
TGTGCCAGCAGCTTCGCGGACAGGGACGAGCAGTACTTC
CASSFADRDEQYF
>TRBV7-9|TRBJ1-1|-|-
TGTGCCAGCAGCTTACATGGGGCAGGGTCCACTGAAGCTTTCTTT
CASSLHGAGSTEAFF
>TRBV4-1|TRBJ2-7|-|few
TGCGCCAGCAGCCAGTACGGGGTTGAGCGCTACGAGCAGTACTTC
CASSQYGVERYEQYF
>TRBV7-6|TRBJ1-1|-|-
TGTGCCAGCAGCGCCCGGGGGAAGAACACTGAAGCTTTCTTT
CASSARGKNTEAFF
>TRBV6-6|TRBJ2-1|TRBD2|-
TGTGCCAGCAGTTACGTCGGGAGGGCCCCTGAGCAGTTCTTC
CASSYVGRAPEQFF
>TRBV20-1|TRBJ2-5|-|few
TGCAGTGCTCCTCGAGGGTTCGCCCAGTACTTC
CSAPRGFAQYF
>TRBV29-1|TRBJ1-1|-|many
TGCAGCGTTGCCCCATCTCTCTACACTGAAGCTTTCTTT
CSVAPSLYTEAFF
>TRBV5-1|TRBJ2-1|-|few
TGCGCCAGCAGGTCCGGGACCACCCCCGTTAATGAGCAGTTCTTC
CASRSGTTPVNEQFF
>TRBV11-3|TRBJ2-7|TRBD1|-
TGTGCCAGCAGCTCTCAGGACAGGGCCTACGAGCAGTACTTC
CASSSQDRAYEQYF
>TRBV6-2/TRBV6-3|TRBJ2-7|-|-
TGTGCCAGCAAGTACGTCTACGAGCAGTACTTC
CASKYVYEQYF
>TRBV3-1|TRBJ2-1|TRBD1|few
TGTGCCAGCATGCGGGACAGGGCGACTGGGAATGAGCAGTTCTTC
CASMRDRATGNEQFF
>TRBV13|TRBJ1-6|TRBD1|few
TGTGCCAGCAGCAAAACAGGGGGCGGTAATTCACCCCTCCACTTT
CASSKTGGGNSPLHF
>TRBV2|TRBJ2-7|-|few
TGTGCCAGCAGGGAGCTACCAGGGGAAGAGCAGTACTTC
CASRELPGEEQYF
>TRBV7-9|TRBJ2-7|-|many
TGTGCCAGCAGCGCCAATGTTGGGAACTCCTACGAGCAGTACTTC
CASSANVGNSYEQYF
>TRBV6-5|TRBJ2-2|-|few
TGTGCCAGCACCCACGAAGGAATGGATCCCTCTGCCGGGGAGCTGTTTTTT
CASTHEGMDPSAGELFF
>TRBV4-1|TRBJ2-7|-|-
TGCGCCAGCAGCCAAGCGTCATCCAGGGTCAACTACGACGAGCAGTACTTC
CASSQASSRVNYDEQYF
>TRBV5-1|TRBJ2-1|-|few
TGCGCCAGCAGCTTAGGTCCCGGCGGGGTCAATGAGCAGTTCTTC
CASSLGPGGVNEQFF
>TRBV10-3|TRBJ2-7|TRBD2|-
TGTGCCATCAATCGGGCTAGCGGGAGGGAGCACGAGCAGTACTTC
CAINRASGREHEQYF
>TRBV20-1|TRBJ2-7|TRBD1|few
TGCAGTGCTAGACTTCACCGGGACAGCAAATCCTACGAGCAGTACTTC
CSARLHRDSKSYEQYF
>TRBV10-3|TRBJ1-5|-|-
TGTGCCATCAGCGGATTAGGCCCGGGTCAGCCCCAGCATTTT
CAISGLGPGQPQHF
>TRBV5-1|TRBJ2-5|-|many
TGCGCCAGCAGCTTATCAGGGTCGCAAGAGACCCAGTACTTC
CASSLSGSQETQYF
>TRBV7-2|TRBJ2-5|-|-
TGTGCCAGCAGCTTAGCGGGTTCCGGGGAGACCCAGTACTTC
CASSLAGSGETQYF
>TRBV19|TRBJ2-7|-|-
TGTGCCAGTGAATTGGGAGGCGAGCAGTACTTC
CASELGGEQYF
>TRBV30|TRBJ1-5|-|-
TGTGCCTGGAGTGTAGGCGTAGGCGATCAGCCCCAGCATTTT
CAWSVGVGDQPQHF
>TRBV7-2|TRBJ2-6|TRBD2|many
TGTGCCAGCAGCTTATTTTTCCGACTAGCGGGAGGGCCGAGGGGGGCCAACGTCCTGACTTTC
CASSLFFRLAGGPRGANVLTF